This note documents a single T cell receptor (beta chain) sequence. These data originate in a study of CD8 T cells in Susac syndrome. After extraction with the RNeasy kit, roughly 0.5 to 1 ug of the RNA was reverse transcribed using random hexamers. One entry per CDR3 protein, called by TCRdb with MiXCR from the immunoSEQ multiplex PCR reads. The sample consists of about 22,000 distinct CDR3 sequences, 85% to 95% of them appearing once. Germline V gene data show CDR1 as SGHAT and CDR2 as FQNNGV. This CDR3 spans 20 amino acids. After removal of 3 bases from V and 1 base from J, the junction contained 17 bases not matched to a gene. Matched for age and sex, the controls were healthy donors.

Sequences were obtained from CD8+ T cells from PBMCs. The J gene is TRBJ1-3, the V gene TRBV11-2, with TRBD1 matching over 8 bases. This sequence originates from a human donor in good health. This CDR3 is CASSFSGQVGLGPSGNTIYF. CDR3 bases: TGTGCCAGCAGCTTCTCGGGACAGGTTGGGTTGGGTCCTTCTGGAAACACCATATATTTT.